The rows below give T cell receptor beta chains drawn from one sample of a study of T cell changes during pregnancy in multiple sclerosis. Some clones are missing from TCRdb's copy, which holds only in-frame ones; the method was immunoSEQ multiplex PCR. The sample carries 55,000 or so clones, approximately 90% recorded once. The source material was CD4+ T cells from peripheral blood mononuclear cells, sampled in the first trimester of pregnancy. Every receptor here comes from a female donor with multiple sclerosis, enrolled in a pregnancy study. Each CDR3 is given with its conserved first and last residue. D genes are given only for firm matches.

v_gene	d_gene	j_gene	CDR3nt	CDR3aa
TRBV5-1	.	TRBJ2-1	TGCGCCAGCAGCTTAGATGAAGGGGGTTACAATGAGCAGTTCTTC	CASSLDEGGYNEQFF
TRBV28	.	TRBJ1-5	TGTGCCAGCAGTTCCCTATTCCAGCCCCAGCATTTT	CASSSLFQPQHF
TRBV6-5	.	TRBJ1-6	TGTGCCAGCAGTCCCCCGGGGAGGTATAATTCACCCCTCCACTTT	CASSPPGRYNSPLHF
TRBV2	TRBD1	TRBJ2-7	TGTGCCAGCAGGAAAAGTACGACAGGGGCTAACTTC	CASRKSTTGANF
TRBV5-1	.	TRBJ1-1	TGCGCCAGCAGCCTAGATAGGAACACTGAAGCTTTCTTT	CASSLDRNTEAFF
TRBV21-1	.	TRBJ1-4	TGTGCCAGCAGCAAAGGGACAGAGTTTTCAACTAATGAAAAACTGTTTTTT	CASSKGTEFSTNEKLFF
TRBV2	.	TRBJ2-3	TGTGCCAGCATCCCCGGGGGAAGCACAGATACGCAGTATTTT	CASIPGGSTDTQYF
TRBV19	.	TRBJ1-3	TGTGCCAGTATGAGGGACATACTTACTGGAAACACCATATATTTT	CASMRDILTGNTIYF
TRBV4-3	TRBD1	TRBJ1-2	TGCGCCAGCAGCCAACAGGGACAGGGGGGCTATGGCTACACCTTC	CASSQQGQGGYGYTF
TRBV28	.	TRBJ1-2	TGTGCCAGCAAAACACAGGCAGATGGCTACACCTTC	CASKTQADGYTF